Included here is one T cell receptor (beta chain) sequence, with context. The RNA, 0.5 to 1 ug, was put through reverse transcription using random hexamers. Amplification of TCR beta CDR3 was carried out by immunoSEQ multiplex PCR, which covered 54 Vbeta and 13 Jbeta segments. One entry per CDR3 protein results from TCRdb running MiXCR on the immunoSEQ multiplex PCR reads. The data show about 52,000 distinct CDR3 sequences, just over 90% seen once. These data originate in a study of CD8 T cells in Susac syndrome. The multiple sclerosis controls were treatment-naive patients with relapsing-remitting disease that was stable or active. The origin of this receptor is a human donor with multiple sclerosis. The sequenced material came from CD8+ T cells from PBMCs.

This CDR3 is CASSYLGQGYGYTF. CDR3 nucleotides: TGTGCCAGCAGTTATCTGGGACAGGGCTATGGCTACACCTTC. The rearrangement uses TRBV6-5 and TRBJ1-2; 9 nucleotides line up with TRBD1. The CDR3 contains 14 residues. The V gene end was trimmed by 3 bases and the J gene end by 4 bases; junction bases not matched to a gene: 3. CDR1 MNHEY and CDR2 SVGAGI come from the germline V gene.